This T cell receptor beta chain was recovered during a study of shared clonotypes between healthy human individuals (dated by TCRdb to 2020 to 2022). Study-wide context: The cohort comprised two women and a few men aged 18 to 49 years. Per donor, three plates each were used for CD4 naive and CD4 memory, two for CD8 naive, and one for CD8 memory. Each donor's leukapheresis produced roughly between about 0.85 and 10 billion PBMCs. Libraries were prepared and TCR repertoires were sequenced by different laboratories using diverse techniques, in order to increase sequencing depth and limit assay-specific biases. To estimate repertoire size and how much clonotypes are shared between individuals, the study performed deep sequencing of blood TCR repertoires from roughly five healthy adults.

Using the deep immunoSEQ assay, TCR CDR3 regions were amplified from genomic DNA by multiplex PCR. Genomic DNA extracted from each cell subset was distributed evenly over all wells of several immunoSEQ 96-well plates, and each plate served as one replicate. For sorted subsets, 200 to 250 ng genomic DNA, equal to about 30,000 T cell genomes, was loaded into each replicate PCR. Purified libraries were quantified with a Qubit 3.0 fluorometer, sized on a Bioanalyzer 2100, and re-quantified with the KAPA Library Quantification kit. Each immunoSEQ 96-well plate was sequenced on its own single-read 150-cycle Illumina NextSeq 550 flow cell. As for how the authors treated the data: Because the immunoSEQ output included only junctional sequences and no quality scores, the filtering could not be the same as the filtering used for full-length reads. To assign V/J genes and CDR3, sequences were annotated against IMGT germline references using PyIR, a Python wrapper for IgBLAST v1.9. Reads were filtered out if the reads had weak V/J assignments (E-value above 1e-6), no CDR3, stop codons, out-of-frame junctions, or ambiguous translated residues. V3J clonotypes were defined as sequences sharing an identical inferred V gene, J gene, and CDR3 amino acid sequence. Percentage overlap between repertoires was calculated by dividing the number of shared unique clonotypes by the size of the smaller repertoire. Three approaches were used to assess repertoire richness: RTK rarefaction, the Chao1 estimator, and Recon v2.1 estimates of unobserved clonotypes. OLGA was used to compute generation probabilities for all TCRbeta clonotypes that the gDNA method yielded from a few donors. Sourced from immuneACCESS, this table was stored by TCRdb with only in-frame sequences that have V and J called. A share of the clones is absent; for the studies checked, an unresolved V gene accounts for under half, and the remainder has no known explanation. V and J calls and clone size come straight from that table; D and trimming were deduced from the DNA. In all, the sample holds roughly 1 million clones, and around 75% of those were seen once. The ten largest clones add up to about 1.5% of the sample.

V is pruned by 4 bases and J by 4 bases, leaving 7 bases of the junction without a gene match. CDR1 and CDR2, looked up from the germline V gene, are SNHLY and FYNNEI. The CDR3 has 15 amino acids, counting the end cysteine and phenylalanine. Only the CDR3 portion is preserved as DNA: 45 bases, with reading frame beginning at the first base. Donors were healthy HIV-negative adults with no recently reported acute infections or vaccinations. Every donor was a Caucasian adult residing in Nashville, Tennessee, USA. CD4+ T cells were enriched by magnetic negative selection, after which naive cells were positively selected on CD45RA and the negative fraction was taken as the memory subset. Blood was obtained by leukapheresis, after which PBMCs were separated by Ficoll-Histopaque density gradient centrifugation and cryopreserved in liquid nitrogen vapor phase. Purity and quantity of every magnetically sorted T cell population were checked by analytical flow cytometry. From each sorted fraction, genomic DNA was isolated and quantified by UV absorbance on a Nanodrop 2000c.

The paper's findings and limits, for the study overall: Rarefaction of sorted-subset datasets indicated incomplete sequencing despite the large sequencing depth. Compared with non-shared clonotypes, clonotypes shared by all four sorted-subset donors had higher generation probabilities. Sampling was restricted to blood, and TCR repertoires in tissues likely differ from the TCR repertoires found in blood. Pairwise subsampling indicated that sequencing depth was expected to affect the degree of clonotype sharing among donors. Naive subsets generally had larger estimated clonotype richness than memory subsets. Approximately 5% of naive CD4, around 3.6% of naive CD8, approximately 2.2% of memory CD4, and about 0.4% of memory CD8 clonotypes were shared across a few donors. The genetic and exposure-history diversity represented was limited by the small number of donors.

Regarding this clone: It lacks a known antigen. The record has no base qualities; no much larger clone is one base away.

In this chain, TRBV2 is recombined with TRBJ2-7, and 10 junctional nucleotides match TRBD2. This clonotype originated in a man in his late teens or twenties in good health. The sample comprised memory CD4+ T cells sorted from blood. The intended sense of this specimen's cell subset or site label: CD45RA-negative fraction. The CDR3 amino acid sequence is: CASSGTSGRAYEQYF. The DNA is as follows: TGTGCCAGCAGTGGTACCAGCGGGAGGGCTTACGAGCAGTACTTC. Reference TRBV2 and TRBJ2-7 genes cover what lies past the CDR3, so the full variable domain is EPEVTQTPSHQVTQMGQEVILRCVPISNHLYFYWYRQILGQKVEFLVSFYNNEISEKSEIFDDQFSVERPDGSNFTLKIRSTKLEDSAMYFCASSGTSGRAYEQYFGPGTRLTVT.